The 6 T cell receptor beta chains listed next were all sequenced from one sample in a study of blood T cell repertoires in COVID-19. Repertoires were generated with immunoSEQ multiplex PCR, while TCRdb's copy carries only in-frame clones and drops some. The sample has 300,000 to 400,000 clones; roughly 87% are singletons. Input material: PBMCs or T cells enriched from blood (not recorded which). The receptors stem from a woman in her thirties who had recovered from COVID-19.

This clone was detected only once. J is TRBJ2-5 and V is TRBV5-4; 7 bases line up with TRBD1. Trimming at V came to 5 bases and at J to 0 bases, leaving 7 bases not matched to a gene. There are 15 residues in the CDR3. Per germline, CDR1 SGHNT and CDR2 YYREEE (reference sequence). CDR3 loop: CASREATGNQETQYF. CDR3 DNA sequence: TGTGCCAGCAGAGAGGCGACAGGGAACCAAGAGACCCAGTACTTC.

The gene calls are TRBV4-1 and TRBJ2-2, with 8 nucleotides matching TRBD1. CDR3 length: 16 amino acids. Germline V gene data show CDR1 as MGHRA and CDR2 as YSYEKL. V dropped 0 bases and J dropped 1; count of bases not matched to a gene: 1. This CDR3 reads CASSQEGTGNTGELFF. CDR3 sequence (DNA): TGCGCCAGCAGCCAAGAAGGGACAGGGAACACCGGGGAGCTGTTTTTT.

This chain uses TRBV30 with TRBJ2-7, with TRBD2 identical over 7 bases. CDR3 length: 13 amino acids. The germline V gene has CDR1 GTSNPN and CDR2 SVGIG (reference sequence). Losses at the gene ends were 5 bases for V and 3 bases for J; bases not matched to a gene: 7. The CDR3 region has the DNA TGTGCCTGGGCCCTCGGCGGGGGCTACGAGCAGTACTTC. Residues: CAWALGGGYEQYF.

The J gene is TRBJ2-2, the V gene TRBV19; TRBD1 matches 9 bases. J lost 1 base, V lost 5 bases, and 5 bases had no gene match. Looked up from germline, CDR1 is LNHDA and CDR2 is SQIVND (reference sequence). CDR3 length: 16 amino acids. CDR3 in amino acids: CASSAGQGGNTGELFF. The DNA for the CDR3 is TGTGCCAGTAGTGCGGGACAGGGAGGGAACACCGGGGAGCTGTTTTTT.

J is TRBJ1-4 and V is TRBV27; tentatively, D is TRBD1 (5 bases). The CDR3 length is 16 residues. Germline lookup yields CDR1 MNHEY and CDR2 SMNVEV (reference sequence). Between the trimmed V and J ends, which lost 2 bases and 4 bases, there was a span of 14 bases. The CDR3 loop reads CASSLTPGELNEKLFF. CDR3 sequence (DNA): TGTGCCAGCAGTTTAACCCCGGGGGAACTTAATGAAAAACTGTTTTTT.

The rearrangement joins TRBV28 to TRBJ2-3; a weak D match, TRBD1 (5 bases). CDR1 is MDHEN, CDR2 SYDVKM, per germline. This CDR3 is 13 amino acids long. CDR3 in amino acids: CAWQGSESDTQYF. In DNA form, the CDR3 reads TGTGCTTGGCAGGGATCCGAATCCGATACGCAGTATTTT.